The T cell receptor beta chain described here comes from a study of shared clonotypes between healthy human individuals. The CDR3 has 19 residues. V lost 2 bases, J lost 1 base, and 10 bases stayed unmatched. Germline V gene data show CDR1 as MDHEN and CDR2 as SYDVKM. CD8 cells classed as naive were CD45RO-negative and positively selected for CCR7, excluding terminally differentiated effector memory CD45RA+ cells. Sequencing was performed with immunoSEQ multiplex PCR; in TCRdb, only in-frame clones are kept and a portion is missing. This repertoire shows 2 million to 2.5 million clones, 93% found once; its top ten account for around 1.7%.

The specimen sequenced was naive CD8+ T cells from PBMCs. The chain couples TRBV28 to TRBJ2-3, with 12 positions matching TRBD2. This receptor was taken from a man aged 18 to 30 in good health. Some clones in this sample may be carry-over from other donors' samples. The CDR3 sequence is CASSLPSGRAWEGTDTQYF. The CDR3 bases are TGTGCCAGCAGTTTACCTAGCGGGAGGGCCTGGGAGGGCACAGATACGCAGTATTTT. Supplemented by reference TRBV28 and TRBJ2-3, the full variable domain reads DVKVTQSSRYLVKRTGEKVFLECVQDMDHENMFWYRQDPGLGLRLIYFSYDVKMKEKGDIPEGYSVSREKKERFSLILESASTNQTSMYLCASSLPSGRAWEGTDTQYFGPGTRLTVL.